Below are 28 T cell receptor beta chains sequenced from a single sample in a study of identical twins. From the 5' RACE reads, TCRdb called clonotypes with MiXCR, one entry per CDR3 protein. The table shows about 240,000 distinct CDR3 sequences, with about 7.5% occurring only once. This sample also appeared in a second study, on yellow fever vaccine responses in identical twins.

The sequencing sample was made of CD8+ T cells sorted from blood. All receptors come from a woman younger than 30 in good health.

The chain uses TRBV2 and TRBJ2-3; the D gene is possibly TRBD1 (5 bases). This CDR3 comprises 15 residues. Germline V gives CDR1 SNHLY, CDR2 FYNNEI. V lost 1 base and J 0 bases, leaving 8 bases between the germline ends. The CDR3 spells CASSEGAGSTDTQYF. The CDR3 DNA follows: TGTGCCAGCAGTGAAGGGGCAGGGAGCACAGATACGCAGTATTTT.

The chain combines TRBV6-1 with TRBJ2-7; possible D gene TRBD1, 6 bases. The CDR3 covers 15 residues. Per the germline V gene, CDR1 is MNHNS and CDR2 is SASEGT. V was shortened by 0 bases and J by 3 bases, with 12 bases between the two germline ends. CDR3 nucleotides: TGTGCCAGCAGTGAAGCAGACGGGGACAACTACGAGCAGTACGTC. This sequence encodes CASSEADGDNYEQYV.

This rearrangement joins TRBV20-1 to TRBJ2-7; D gene uncertain. The CDR3 covers 14 residues. The germline V gene encodes CDR1 DFQATT and CDR2 SNEGSKA (reference sequence). V was cut by 1 base and J by 0 bases, with 10 bases left in between. CDR3 sequence: CSARARPYSYEQYF. The DNA of the CDR3 is TGCAGTGCTAGAGCTCGGCCTTACTCCTACGAGCAGTACTTC.

This clonotype was recorded at least ten times. V is TRBV20-1 and J is TRBJ1-1; D is uncertain. Germline CDR1 reads DFQATT; CDR2 reads SNEGSKA (reference sequence). The V and J ends lost 4 bases and 1 base respectively, with 10 bases between them. The CDR3 runs 13 residues. CDR3 bases: TGCAGTGCTATAGACCGGGGGAACACTGAAGCTTTCTTT. Amino acid sequence: CSAIDRGNTEAFF.

This clonotype has only a few counts. The chain is built from TRBV10-3 and TRBJ2-7; the match to TRBD1 covers 9 bases. CDR1 and CDR2 (germline): ENHRY, SYGVKD. The CDR3 spans 15 residues. V gave up 11 bases and J gave up 6 bases; unmatched junction bases: 17. CDR3 region: CAARPGQGVFAEQYF. The CDR3 bases are TGTGCCGCGCGTCCGGGACAGGGAGTTTTTGCCGAGCAGTACTTC.

The V and J genes are TRBV5-4 and TRBJ2-7, with TRBD1 identical over 10 bases. Trimming cost V 3 bases and J 7 bases; bases outside gene matches: 7. Germline V gene lookup returns CDR1 SGHNT and CDR2 YYREEE (reference sequence). There are 14 residues in the CDR3. The CDR3 sequence is CASSSGTGAREQYF. The CDR3 DNA sequence: TGTGCCAGCAGCTCTGGGACAGGGGCCAGAGAGCAGTACTTC.

The chain has TRBV27 and TRBJ1-1; a weak D match, TRBD1 (5 bases). This CDR3 contains 15 residues. Trimming cost V 5 bases and J 6 bases, with 19 bases left between them. Germline loops: CDR1 MNHEY, CDR2 SMNVEV (reference sequence). The CDR3 DNA sequence: TGTGCCAGCAGTCCGGAGGGACGCAGGTTCGCTGAAGCTTTCTTT. This sequence encodes CASSPEGRRFAEAFF.

This clonotype occurred a few times. The chain joins TRBV28 to TRBJ2-5; TRBD2 matches at 13 bases. CDR1 is MDHEN and CDR2 is SYDVKM in the germline V gene. V dropped 6 bases and J dropped 5; count of bases not matched to a gene: 9. The CDR3 runs 16 residues. CDR3 nucleotides: TGTGCCAGCAGCACTACTAGCGGGGGGGCCGCGGAGACCCAGTACTTC. Translating gives CASSTTSGGAAETQYF.

This clonotype has more than one count but fewer than ten. The rearrangement links TRBV12-5 to TRBJ2-7, with D perhaps matching TRBD1 (7 bases). Trimming took 2 bases from V and 3 from J, leaving 17 bases between them. CDR1 and CDR2 (germline): LGHNT, FRNRAP. The CDR3 is 16 residues long. CDR3 bases: TGTGCTAGTGGTTTGCTAACGGGCGGGACAGTCTACGAGCAGTACTTC. Amino acid sequence: CASGLLTGGTVYEQYF.

This clonotype was picked up a small number of times. V gene TRBV6-2 or TRBV6-3 combines with J gene TRBJ2-7; the D gene is possibly TRBD2 (5 bases). CDR1 is MNHEY and CDR2 is SVGEGT in the germline V gene. V was shortened by 4 bases and J by 1 base, with 14 bases between the two germline ends. There are 15 residues in the CDR3. CDR3: CASSSFSGESYEQYV. As DNA, the CDR3 is TGTGCCAGCAGTTCCTTCAGTGGGGAGTCCTACGAGCAGTACGTC.

This clonotype was detected ten times or more. The chain is built from TRBV28 and TRBJ1-1; TRBD1 matches 9 bases. Looked up from germline, CDR1 is MDHEN and CDR2 is SYDVKM. CDR3 length: 15 amino acids. Germline trimming cut 2 bases from V and 0 bases from J; bases unmatched to any gene: 1. The CDR3 DNA sequence: TGTGCCAGCAGTTTAGGACAGGGGATGAACACTGAAGCTTTCTTT. It codes for CASSLGQGMNTEAFF.

The chain joins TRBV6-1 to TRBJ2-7; D unclear. Looked up from germline, CDR1 is MNHNS and CDR2 is SASEGT. V lost 1 base and J 7 bases, leaving 23 bases between the germline ends. The CDR3 has 17 amino acids. The CDR3, as DNA: TGTGCCAGCAGTGAAGTCTGGAGCTCATCCTTCCTTAGGGAGCAGTACGTC. This sequence encodes CASSEVWSSSFLREQYV.

Only a few counts were recorded for this clonotype. The chain employs TRBV3-1 and TRBJ2-1; maybe TRBD1 (7 bases). The CDR3 totals 14 residues. The germline gives CDR1 LGHDT, CDR2 YNNKEL (reference sequence). The ends were cut back, 6 bases at V and 14 bases at J, with 23 bases in the middle. The CDR3 region is CASRGVEGGTVEFF. The CDR3 DNA reads TGTGCCAGCAGGGGTGTAGAAGGCGGGACAGTAGAGTTCTTC.

This clonotype showed up many times. The chain joins TRBV27 to TRBJ1-2; TRBD1 aligns across 7 bases. Germline V CDR1 and CDR2: MNHEY, SMNVEV (reference sequence). This CDR3 comprises 14 residues. V lost 7 bases to trimming and J lost 4 bases; unmatched junction nucleotides: 9. Here the CDR3 DNA reads TGTGCCAGCAAACTTACCGGACAGGTCTATGGCTACACCTTC. Translating it yields CASKLTGQVYGYTF.

CDR3 sequence (DNA): TGTGCCAGCAGTTATCGCGACAGTTCCGGGGAGCTGTTTTTT. This encodes CASSYRDSSGELFF. The V call is TRBV6-5, the J call TRBJ2-2; maybe TRBD1 (5 bases). V lost 3 bases to trimming and J lost 6 bases, with 11 bases between them. Germline loops: CDR1 MNHEY, CDR2 SVGAGI. CDR3 length equals 14 residues.

This clonotype was counted a few times. The J gene is TRBJ2-7, the V gene TRBV7-9; D not certain. Trimming took 0 bases from V and 3 from J, leaving 6 bases between them. The CDR3 covers 13 residues. Germline V gene sequence: CDR1 SEHNR, CDR2 FQNEAQ (reference sequence). The CDR3, as DNA: TGTGCCAGCAGCTTAGCTCTTAACTACGAGCAGTACTTC. This gives the protein CASSLALNYEQYF.

In its sample, this clonotype was seen many times. V and J are TRBV4-1 and TRBJ1-4; D is undetermined. The length of the CDR3 is 12 residues. V gave up 4 bases and J gave up 8 bases, with 8 bases separating them. From germline, CDR1 is MGHRA and CDR2 YSYEKL. Here the CDR3 DNA reads TGCGCCAGCAGCCGTTTAGAAGAAAAACTGTTTTTT. Translation gives CASSRLEEKLFF.

The J gene is TRBJ1-5, the V gene TRBV27; 8 positions match TRBD1. V gave up 2 bases and J gave up 4 bases; unmatched junction bases: 1. Germline assignment: CDR1 MNHEY and CDR2 SMNVEV (reference sequence). The CDR3 length is 14 residues. CDR3 loop: CASSLTGGNQPQHF. CDR3 bases: TGTGCCAGCAGTTTAACAGGGGGAAATCAGCCCCAGCATTTT.

This chain uses TRBV5-1 with TRBJ2-1; the D is unclear. The germline gives CDR1 SGHRS, CDR2 YFSETQ. V was cut by 1 base and J by 6 bases, with 8 bases left in between. The CDR3 length is 13 residues. The CDR3 sequence is CASSLWTLNEQFF. The DNA of the CDR3 is TGCGCCAGCAGCTTGTGGACCCTCAATGAGCAGTTCTTC.

This clonotype was observed a few times. The genes are TRBV6-2 or TRBV6-3 and TRBJ2-1; TRBD2 matches 7 bases. This CDR3 has 13 amino acids. The V gene end was trimmed by 6 bases and the J gene end by 9 bases; junction bases not matched to a gene: 8. Germline V gene data show CDR1 as MNHEY and CDR2 as SVGEGT. CDR3 coding DNA: TGTGCCAGCAGGGGATTTAGCGGGCCTGAGCAGTTCTTC. Translation: CASRGFSGPEQFF.

This clonotype was seen a few times. This chain uses TRBV20-1 with TRBJ1-2, with a possible D match to TRBD1 (5 bases). The CDR3 sequence is 13 residues long. Germline loops: CDR1 DFQATT, CDR2 SNEGSKA (reference sequence). V lost 6 bases, J lost 4 bases, and 15 bases lay in between. Written as DNA, the CDR3 is TGCAGTGCAACCGGGACTGACTTCTATGGCTACACCTTC. It yields the protein CSATGTDFYGYTF.

This clonotype was observed a few times. The chain uses TRBV4-1 and TRBJ2-1; tentatively, D is TRBD1 (7 bases). Trimming took off 2 bases at V and 8 bases at J, with 19 bases between the two ends. Germline V gives CDR1 MGHRA, CDR2 YSYEKL. The CDR3 sequence is 16 residues long. Here the CDR3 reads CASSQRNKDRRDEQFF. CDR3 in DNA: TGCGCCAGCAGCCAACGCAACAAGGACAGGAGGGATGAGCAGTTCTTC.

The sample holds many counts of this clonotype. CDR3 DNA: TGTGCCAGCACCCTGGGACTAGCGGGAGGGCCAGATACGCAGTATTTT. Protein sequence: CASTLGLAGGPDTQYF. The chain combines TRBV12-3 or TRBV12-4 with TRBJ2-3; 16 bases map to TRBD2. Trimming at V came to 7 bases and at J to 4 bases, leaving 5 bases not matched to a gene. The CDR3 loop spans 16 amino acids.

In this sample, this clonotype turned up many times. This chain joins TRBV5-1 and TRBJ2-3; D is tentatively TRBD1 or TRBD2 (5 bases each). V gave up 1 base and J gave up 0 bases, with 12 bases separating them. Germline values: CDR1 SGHRS, CDR2 YFSETQ. The CDR3 loop spans 16 amino acids. The CDR3 nucleotides read TGCGCCAGCAGCTTGAAAGGGACCCTCAGCACAGATACGCAGTATTTT. This sequence encodes CASSLKGTLSTDTQYF.

This clonotype was seen many times. The rearrangement joins TRBV12-3 or TRBV12-4 to TRBJ2-1; 7 bases are shared with TRBD2. V lost 7 bases to trimming and J lost 4 bases; unmatched junction nucleotides: 7. This CDR3 has 14 residues. This CDR3 reads CASTRGSGYNEQFF. The DNA of the CDR3 is TGTGCCAGCACCCGGGGTAGCGGGTACAATGAGCAGTTCTTC.

This clonotype was found a few times. This chain links TRBV7-9 with TRBJ2-1; no clear D. Germline CDR1 SEHNR, CDR2 FQNEAQ (reference sequence). V lost 5 bases and J 7 bases, leaving 9 bases between the germline ends. This CDR3 region has 12 residues. The CDR3 coding sequence is TGTGCCAGCAGCCCCACACAGAATGAGCAGTTCTTC. Encoded protein: CASSPTQNEQFF.

This clonotype was seen a few times. V gene TRBV9 combines with J gene TRBJ2-2; 9 bases fit TRBD1. The CDR3 totals 16 residues. From germline, CDR1 is SGDLS and CDR2 YYNGEE. Germline trimming cut 4 bases from V and 5 bases from J; bases unmatched to any gene: 9. CDR3 in amino acids: CASSFAQGALTGELFF. In DNA, the CDR3 is TGTGCCAGCAGCTTCGCACAGGGGGCGCTTACCGGGGAGCTGTTTTTT.

This chain connects TRBV5-1 to TRBJ1-4; a possible D gene is TRBD1 (6 bases). This CDR3 is 15 amino acids long. Germline CDR1 is SGHRS and CDR2 is YFSETQ. V lost 0 bases, J lost 5 bases, and 11 bases lay in between. CDR3 sequence (DNA): TGCGCCAGCAGCTTGGTGGGGACACCCAATGAAAAACTGTTTTTT. It translates to CASSLVGTPNEKLFF.